The 3 T cell receptor beta chains in this list originate from one sample, sequenced in a study of blood T cell repertoires in COVID-19. The protocol was immunoSEQ multiplex PCR, while the TCRdb copy is restricted to in-frame clones and leaves out a portion. Among about 220,000 clones listed, 70% to 85% were seen once. Material for sequencing was PBMCs or T cells enriched from blood (not recorded which). These receptors were taken from a woman aged 40 to 49 with acute COVID-19.

With respect to this clone: Distinct nucleotide sequences in the sample also encode this CDR3. The chain recombines TRBV7-9 with TRBJ2-1, with 15 bases identical to TRBD2. Germline values: CDR1 SEHNR, CDR2 FQNEAQ (reference sequence). The CDR3 length is 16 residues. Trimming cost V 5 bases and J 4 bases; bases outside gene matches: 3. The CDR3 nucleotides read TGTGCCAGCAGCGCCGGACTAGCGGGAGGGTACAATGAGCAGTTCTTC. Translating gives CASSAGLAGGYNEQFF.

CDR3 nucleotides: TGTGCCTGGAAGGGGGCAGGGAGAGTTTCACCCCTCCACTTT. This gives the protein CAWKGAGRVSPLHF. The rearrangement joins TRBV30 to TRBJ1-6, with 7 bases aligning to TRBD1. CDR3 length: 14 residues. CDR1 and CDR2 from the germline V gene are GTSNPN and SVGIG (reference sequence). Losses at the gene ends were 4 bases for V and 9 bases for J; bases not matched to a gene: 9.

J is TRBJ2-1 and V is TRBV7-2; 10 positions match TRBD2. Trimming at V came to 1 base and at J to 7 bases, leaving 7 bases not matched to a gene. This CDR3 is 16 amino acids long. Germline assignment: CDR1 SGHTA and CDR2 FQGNSA. In DNA form, the CDR3 reads TGTGCCAGCAGCTTAGTGTCTAGCGGGAGTTTGAATGAGCAGTTCTTC. Protein: CASSLVSSGSLNEQFF.